This T cell receptor (beta chain) was sequenced in a study of shared T cell receptors in the human thymus (dated by TCRdb to the early 2020s). In terms of the full investigation: The study examined how self-reactive, shared T-cell receptor alpha chains are generated in the human thymus.

With respect to this clone: What antigen it recognizes has not been identified. Base qualities are not provided; no much larger clone lies one nucleotide away.

Receptors were amplified or captured by the immunoSEQ multiplex PCR assay. The source is immuneACCESS, and TCRdb retained only in-frame sequences with V and J called. Part of the clones is not carried over; for the studies checked, unresolved V genes explain less than half of this, and the remainder is unexplained. The sample table shows 600,000 to 900,000 clones, and around 85% are seen once. The ten largest clones add up to 0.0095% to 0.011% of the sample. CDR1 and CDR2 were assigned from the germline V gene as LGHNA and YSLEER. The cysteine opens and the phenylalanine closes a CDR3 of 15 amino acids. The kept DNA is CDR3 alone, 45 bases in frame from the first base. The trim is 0 bases for V and 4 bases for J, with a gap of 10 bases between the germline ends. This sample was shared with a second study, whose subject was human thymus T cells. That second publication adds: Immunologically healthy infants undergoing open corrective cardiac surgery for congenital heart defects in Finland were used as donors. The thymus tissue came from surgical resects taken out during corrective cardiac surgery. Usage of V and J gene segments appeared to be biased in both the thymic and the peripheral blood repertoires. According to the related research, thymic TCR repertoires were highly overlapping among unrelated individuals. The study used fewer than ten infant thymus samples plus four related peripheral blood samples to characterize TCR alpha and beta repertoires. Donor ages ranged from roughly 6 to 250 days, and the cohort comprised about six male and a couple of female infants. After being mechanically released from the tissue, thymocytes were kept at -70 degrees C in pellets of 10-30 million cells. Genomic DNA was extracted from frozen cell pellets with a QIAsymphony instrument. TCRB and TCRAD loci were amplified from a standardized quantity of quality-controlled genomic DNA using the immunoSEQ multiplex PCR assay. The amplicons covered the V(D)J region and were long enough to include the CDR3 and to identify the V and J genes. Through the commercial immunoSEQ service, the amplicons were sequenced on an Illumina platform. Primer bias and sequencing errors were corrected as previously described, and TCRAD and TCRB definitions were based on the IMGT database. Analysis of the repertoires was done with immunoSEQ Analyzer 3.0 and VDJTools and included basic statistics, V/J segment usage, diversity estimates, rarefaction and pairwise overlap. Diversity was estimated with Chao1, ChaoE, Efron-Thisted, Shannon and inverse Simpson indices, and also on datasets down-sampled to the smallest sample. Repertoire overlap was assessed by strict matching of CDR3 nucleotide sequence, V gene and J gene, and clustering was done by Jaccard-based multidimensional scaling. On average, roughly 850,000 unique TCRB clonotypes were obtained from thymus samples, compared with 70,000 to 100,000 from blood samples.

The clonotype originates from a girl under three years old with a congenital heart defect. Donor details come from another sample of the same person, matched by shared clones. Sequenced: thymocytes. This sequence uses TRBV4-3 and TRBJ1-3, with no confidently assigned D gene. The nucleotide sequence is TGCGCCAGCAGCCAAGAGTCCCTTATCGGAAACACCATATATTTT. Its protein reads: CASSQESLIGNTIYF.